This TCR beta chain comes out of a study of cytomegalovirus exposure and HLA in healthy donors. The CDR3 has 13 residues. This clone was seen a single time. Antigen specificity is unknown. Using immunoSEQ multiplex PCR, the repertoire was profiled, and TCRdb retains in-frame clones only, with some absent. The sample gives approximately 270,000 clones, around 90% of which show up once; about 0.36% is in the top ten. These donors were members of the 120-subject validation cohort, a group separate from the roughly 670-subject first cohort. Findings and caveats of the study: Reportedly, diagnosis of cytomegalovirus status by the classifier showed high specificity and sensitivity. Overall, about 160 TCR beta chains were annotated as cytomegalovirus-associated.

This receptor was taken from a woman younger than 30 in good health and CMV-seronegative. The material sequenced was PBMCs. The chain carries TRBV7-5 and TRBJ2-4; the D call TRBD2 from the table was never checked on the DNA. TRBV7-5 is listed as a pseudogene. This CDR3 is CVRTTFDCDIQYF. CDR3 in DNA: TGTGTCAGAACCACATTCGACTGTGACATTCAGTACTTC.